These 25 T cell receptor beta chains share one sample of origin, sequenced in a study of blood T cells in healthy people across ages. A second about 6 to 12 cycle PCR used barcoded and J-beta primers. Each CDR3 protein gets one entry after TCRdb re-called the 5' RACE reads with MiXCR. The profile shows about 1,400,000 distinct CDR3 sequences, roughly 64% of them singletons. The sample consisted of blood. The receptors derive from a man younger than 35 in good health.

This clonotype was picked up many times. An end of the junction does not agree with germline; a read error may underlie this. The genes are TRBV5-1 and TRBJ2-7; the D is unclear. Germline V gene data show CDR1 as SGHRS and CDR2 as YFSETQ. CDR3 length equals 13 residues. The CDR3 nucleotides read TGTGCCAGCAGCTTAGGTCTTACCTACGAGCAGTACTTC. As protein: CASSLGLTYEQYF.

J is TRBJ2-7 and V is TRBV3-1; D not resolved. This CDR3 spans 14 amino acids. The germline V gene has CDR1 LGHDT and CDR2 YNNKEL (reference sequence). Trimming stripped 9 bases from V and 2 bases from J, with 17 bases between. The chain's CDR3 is CARSTTRGAYEQYF. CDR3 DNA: TGTGCCAGAAGCACCACAAGAGGCGCCTACGAGCAGTACTTC.

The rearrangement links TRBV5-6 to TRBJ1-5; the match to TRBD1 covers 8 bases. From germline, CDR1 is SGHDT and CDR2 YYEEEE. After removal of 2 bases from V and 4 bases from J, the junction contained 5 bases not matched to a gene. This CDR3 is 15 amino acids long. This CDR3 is CASSLGDRTNQPQHF. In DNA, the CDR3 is TGTGCCAGCAGCTTAGGGGACAGGACAAATCAGCCCCAGCATTTT. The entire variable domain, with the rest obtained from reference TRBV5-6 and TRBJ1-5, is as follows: DAGVTQSPTHLIKTRGQQVTLRCSPKSGHDTVSWYQQALGQGPQFIFQYYEEEERQRGNFPDRFSGHQFPNYSSELNVNALLLGDSALYLCASSLGDRTNQPQHFGDGTRLSIL.

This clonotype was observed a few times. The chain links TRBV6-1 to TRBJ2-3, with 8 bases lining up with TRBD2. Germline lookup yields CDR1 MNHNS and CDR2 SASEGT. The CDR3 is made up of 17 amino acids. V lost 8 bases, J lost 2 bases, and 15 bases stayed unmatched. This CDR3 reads CASGRLDSGTHTDTQYF. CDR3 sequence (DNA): TGTGCCAGCGGACGTCTAGATAGCGGGACTCACACAGATACGCAGTATTTT.

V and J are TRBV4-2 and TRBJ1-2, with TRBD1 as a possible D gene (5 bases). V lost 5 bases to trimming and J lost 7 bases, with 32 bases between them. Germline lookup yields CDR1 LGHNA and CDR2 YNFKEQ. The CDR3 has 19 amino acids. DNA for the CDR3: TGTGCCAGCAGCTATGGCTTCGTCCAGGGCCCATCCCGATCGGGTGGCTACACCTTC. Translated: CASSYGFVQGPSRSGGYTF.

The CDR3 region is CASRVQGRDGYTF. The CDR3 DNA reads TGTGCCAGCAGAGTACAGGGAAGGGATGGCTACACCTTC. The V gene is TRBV6-5, the J gene TRBJ1-2; a possible D gene is TRBD1 (6 bases). Germline assignment: CDR1 MNHEY and CDR2 SVGAGI. The V gene lost 6 bases and the J gene lost 6 bases, with 14 bases spanning the gap. The CDR3 has 13 residues.

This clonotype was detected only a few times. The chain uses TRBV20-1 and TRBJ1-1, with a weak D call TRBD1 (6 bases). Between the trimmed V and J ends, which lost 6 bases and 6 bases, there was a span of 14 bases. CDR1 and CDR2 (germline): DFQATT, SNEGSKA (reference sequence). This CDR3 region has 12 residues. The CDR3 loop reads CSAVKQGSEAFF. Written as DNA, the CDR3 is TGCAGTGCCGTAAAACAGGGATCTGAAGCTTTCTTT.

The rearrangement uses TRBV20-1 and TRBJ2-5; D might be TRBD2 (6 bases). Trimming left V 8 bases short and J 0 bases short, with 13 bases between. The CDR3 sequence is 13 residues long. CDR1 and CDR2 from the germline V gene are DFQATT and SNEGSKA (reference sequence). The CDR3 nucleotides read TGCAGTCCAAGGGACTTCTACCAAGAGACCCAGTACTTC. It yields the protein CSPRDFYQETQYF.

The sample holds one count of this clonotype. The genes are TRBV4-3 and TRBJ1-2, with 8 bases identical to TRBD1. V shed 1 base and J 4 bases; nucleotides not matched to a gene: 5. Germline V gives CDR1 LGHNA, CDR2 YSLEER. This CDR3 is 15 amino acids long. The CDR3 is CASSQGKGQAYGYTF. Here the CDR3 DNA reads TGCGCCAGCAGCCAAGGGAAGGGACAGGCCTATGGCTACACCTTC.

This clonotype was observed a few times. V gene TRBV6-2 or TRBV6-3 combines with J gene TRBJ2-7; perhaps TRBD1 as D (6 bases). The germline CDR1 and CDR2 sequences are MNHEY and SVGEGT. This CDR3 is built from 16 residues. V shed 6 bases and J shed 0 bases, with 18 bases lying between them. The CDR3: CASRVNRDTYSYEQYF. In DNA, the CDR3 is TGTGCCAGCAGAGTAAACCGGGACACTTACTCCTACGAGCAGTACTTC.

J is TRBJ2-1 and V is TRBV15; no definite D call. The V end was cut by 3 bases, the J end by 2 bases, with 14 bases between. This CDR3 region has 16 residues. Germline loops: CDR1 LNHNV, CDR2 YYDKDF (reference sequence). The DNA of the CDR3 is TGTGCCACCAGCAGGGGGATCAGAAACGCCTACAATGAGCAGTTCTTC. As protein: CATSRGIRNAYNEQFF.

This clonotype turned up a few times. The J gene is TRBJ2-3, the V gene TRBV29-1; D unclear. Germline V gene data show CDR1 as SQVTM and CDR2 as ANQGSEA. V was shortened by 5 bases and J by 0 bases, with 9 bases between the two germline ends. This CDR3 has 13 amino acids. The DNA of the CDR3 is TGCAGCGTTCGTACACGAAGCACAGATACGCAGTATTTT. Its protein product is CSVRTRSTDTQYF.

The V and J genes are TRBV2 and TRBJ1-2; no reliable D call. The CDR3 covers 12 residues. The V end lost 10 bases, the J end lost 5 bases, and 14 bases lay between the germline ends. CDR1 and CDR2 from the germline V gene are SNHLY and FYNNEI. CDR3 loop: CAISISTYGYTF. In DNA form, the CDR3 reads TGTGCCATTTCGATTTCGACATATGGCTACACCTTC.

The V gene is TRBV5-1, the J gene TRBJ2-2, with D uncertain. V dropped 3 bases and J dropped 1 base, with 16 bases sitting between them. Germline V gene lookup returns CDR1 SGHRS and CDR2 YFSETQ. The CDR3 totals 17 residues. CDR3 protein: CASSWTGRNGNTGELFF. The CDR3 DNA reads TGCGCCAGCAGCTGGACCGGACGGAATGGGAACACCGGGGAGCTGTTTTTT.

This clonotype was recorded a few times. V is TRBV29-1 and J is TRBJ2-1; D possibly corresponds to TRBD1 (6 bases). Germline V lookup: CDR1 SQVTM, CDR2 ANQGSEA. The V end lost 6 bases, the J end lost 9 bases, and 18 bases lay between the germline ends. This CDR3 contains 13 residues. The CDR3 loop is CSVEITGMGEQFF. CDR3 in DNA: TGCAGCGTCGAAATTACAGGGATGGGTGAGCAGTTCTTC.

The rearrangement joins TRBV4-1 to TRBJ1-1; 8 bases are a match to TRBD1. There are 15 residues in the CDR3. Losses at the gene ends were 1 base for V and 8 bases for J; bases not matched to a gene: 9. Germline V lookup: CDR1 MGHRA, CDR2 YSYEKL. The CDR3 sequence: CASSQANPGQEEAFF. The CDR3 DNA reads TGCGCCAGCAGCCAAGCCAACCCGGGACAGGAAGAAGCTTTCTTT.

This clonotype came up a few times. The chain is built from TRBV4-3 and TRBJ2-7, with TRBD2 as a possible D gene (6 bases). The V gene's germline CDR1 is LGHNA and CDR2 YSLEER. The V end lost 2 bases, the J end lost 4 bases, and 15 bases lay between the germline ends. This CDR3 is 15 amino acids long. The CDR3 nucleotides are TGCGCCAGCAGCCAAACTAGCACGGGAACGTACGAGCAGTACTTC. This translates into CASSQTSTGTYEQYF.

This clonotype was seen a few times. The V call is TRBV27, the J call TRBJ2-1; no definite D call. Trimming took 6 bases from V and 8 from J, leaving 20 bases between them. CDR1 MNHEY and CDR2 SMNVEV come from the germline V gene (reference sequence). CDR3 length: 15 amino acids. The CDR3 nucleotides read TGTGCCAGCAGCCCGGGTTGGGCTCTTGGGGATGAGCAGTTCTTC. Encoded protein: CASSPGWALGDEQFF.

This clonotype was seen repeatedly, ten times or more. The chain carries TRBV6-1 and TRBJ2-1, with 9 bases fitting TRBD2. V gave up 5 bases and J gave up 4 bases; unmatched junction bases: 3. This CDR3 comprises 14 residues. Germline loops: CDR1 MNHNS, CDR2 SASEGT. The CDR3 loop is CASSLSGRYNEQFF. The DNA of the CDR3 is TGTGCCAGCAGTTTGAGCGGGAGGTACAATGAGCAGTTCTTC.

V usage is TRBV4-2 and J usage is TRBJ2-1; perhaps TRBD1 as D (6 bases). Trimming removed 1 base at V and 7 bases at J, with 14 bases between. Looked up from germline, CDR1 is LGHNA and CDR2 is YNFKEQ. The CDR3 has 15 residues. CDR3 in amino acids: CASSQVETGQNEQFF. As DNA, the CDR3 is TGTGCCAGCAGCCAAGTAGAAACAGGGCAGAATGAGCAGTTCTTC.

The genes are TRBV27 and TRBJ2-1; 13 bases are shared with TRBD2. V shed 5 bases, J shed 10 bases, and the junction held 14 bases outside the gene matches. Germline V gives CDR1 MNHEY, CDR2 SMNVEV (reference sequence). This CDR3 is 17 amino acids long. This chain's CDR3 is CASSPLGTSGTSSEQFF. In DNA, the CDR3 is TGTGCCAGCAGTCCCCTTGGGACTAGCGGGACCTCTAGCGAGCAGTTCTTC.

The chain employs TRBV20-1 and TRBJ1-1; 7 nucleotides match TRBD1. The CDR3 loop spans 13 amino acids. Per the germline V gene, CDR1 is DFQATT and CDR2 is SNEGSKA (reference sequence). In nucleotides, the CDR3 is TGCAGAGCCAGGGACAGCCTGAACACTGAAGCTTTCTTT. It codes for CRARDSLNTEAFF.

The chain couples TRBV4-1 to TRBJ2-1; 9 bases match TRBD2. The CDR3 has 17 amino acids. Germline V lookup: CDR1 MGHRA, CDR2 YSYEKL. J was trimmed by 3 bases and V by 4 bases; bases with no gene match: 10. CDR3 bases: TGCGCCAGCAGCCCTACGCAGCGGGAGGCCCTCTACAATGAGCAGTTCTTC. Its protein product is CASSPTQREALYNEQFF.

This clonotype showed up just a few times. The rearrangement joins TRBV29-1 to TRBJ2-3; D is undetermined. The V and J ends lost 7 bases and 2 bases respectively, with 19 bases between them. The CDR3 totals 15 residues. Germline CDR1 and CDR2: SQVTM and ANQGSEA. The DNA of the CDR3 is TGCAGCGCTCCTTACGCCAAGGCCTTCACAGATACGCAGTATTTT. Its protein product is CSAPYAKAFTDTQYF.

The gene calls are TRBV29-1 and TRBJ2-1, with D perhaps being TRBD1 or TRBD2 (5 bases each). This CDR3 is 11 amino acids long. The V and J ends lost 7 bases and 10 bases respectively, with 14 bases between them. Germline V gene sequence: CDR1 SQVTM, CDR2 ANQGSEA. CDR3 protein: CSARPGREQFF. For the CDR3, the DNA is TGCAGCGCCCGACCGGGACGAGAGCAGTTCTTC.